The text below deals with one TCR beta chain. The sample originates from a study of shared clonotypes between healthy human individuals. Genomic DNA from unsorted samples was obtained from about 82 million PBMCs (per sample). Data came from immunoSEQ multiplex PCR; TCRdb stores just in-frame clones and leaves some out. The top ten hold approximately 12% of the sample, which has about 460,000 clones, roughly 80% seen once. The receptor was derived from a woman aged 40 to 50 in good health. Some clones in this sample may be carry-over from other donors' samples. Sequenced material: PBMCs.

The CDR3 loop is CASSPAEHSYNEQFF. CDR3 nucleotide sequence: TGTGCCAGCTCACCAGCGGAACATTCCTACAATGAGCAGTTCTTC. The chain is built from TRBV18 and TRBJ2-1, with D uncertain. CDR1 is KGHSH, CDR2 LQKENI, per germline. CDR3 length: 15 residues. With 2 bases removed from V and 1 base from J, the gap between germline ends came to 9 bases.